The next 9 T cell receptor beta chains were all read from a single sample in a study of human T cells and chemical hapten exposure. Time point denoted: patch test 1, 2 weeks after DPC sensitization. The treatment here: therapeutic diphenylcyclopropenone sensitization with weekly scalp DPC. TCRdb reprocessed the RACE reads via MiXCR and lists one record per CDR3 protein. The data hold around 50,000 distinct CDR3 sequences, with 7.5% to 10% observed a single time. Sequencing used whole blood, obtained in connection with sensitization to the hapten diphenylcyclopropenone (DPC). The receptors stem from a woman in her 40s with alopecia areata. Some clones in this sample may be carry-over from other donors' samples.

This clonotype was picked up many times. This chain links TRBV4-1 with TRBJ1-5; possible D gene TRBD1, 5 bases. This CDR3 is 15 amino acids long. The germline V and J ends were trimmed by 4 bases and 4 bases, with 14 bases remaining between them. Germline CDR1 is MGHRA and CDR2 is YSYEKL. The CDR3 coding sequence is TGCGCCAGCAGCCCGATCGACAGCCAGAATCAGCCCCAGCATTTT. Amino acid sequence: CASSPIDSQNQPQHF.

This clonotype occurred many times. The V and J genes are TRBV5-1 and TRBJ1-4; D is perhaps TRBD1 (6 bases). V shed 4 bases and J shed 5 bases, with 15 bases lying between them. Germline V CDR1 and CDR2: SGHRS, YFSETQ. This CDR3 has 15 residues. CDR3 nucleotide sequence: TGCGCCAGCAGCAGACTCCAGGGGCCCAATGAAAAACTGTTTTTT. Protein product: CASSRLQGPNEKLFF.

The chain is built from TRBV28 and TRBJ2-3; D may be TRBD1 or TRBD2 (5 bases each). Trimming pared 4 bases from V and 2 bases from J, leaving 7 bases between. The length of the CDR3 is 13 residues. From germline, CDR1 is MDHEN and CDR2 SYDVKM. CDR3 bases: TGTGCCAGCAGTTGGGACCCCACAGATACGCAGTATTTT. Translated: CASSWDPTDTQYF.

This clonotype was found many times. The rearrangement uses TRBV5-1 and TRBJ2-3; 8 bases line up with TRBD2. The germline V gene encodes CDR1 SGHRS and CDR2 YFSETQ. CDR3 length: 15 residues. V was pared by 2 bases and J by 6 bases, with 8 bases of the junction left unmatched. CDR3 sequence (DNA): TGCGCCAGCAGCTTTCTAGCGGGCCCACCCGATACGCAGTATTTT. It specifies CASSFLAGPPDTQYF.

The chain uses TRBV30 and TRBJ2-7; perhaps TRBD1 as D (6 bases). The CDR3 is 12 residues long. CDR1 GTSNPN and CDR2 SVGIG come from the germline V gene (reference sequence). Trimming removed 2 bases at V and 7 bases at J, with 12 bases between. The CDR3 here is CAWSPGAGEQYF. The CDR3 nucleotides read TGTGCCTGGAGTCCAGGGGCAGGGGAGCAGTACTTC. Based on the CDR3 plus reference TRBV30 and TRBJ2-7, the full variable domain is SQTIHQWPATLVQPVGSPLSLECTVEGTSNPNLYWYRQAAGRGLQLLFYSVGIGQISSEVPQNLSASRPQDRQFILSSKKLLLSDSGFYLCAWSPGAGEQYFGPGTRLTVT.

This clonotype was seen many times. The chain recombines TRBV7-8 with TRBJ1-1, with TRBD1 matching over 7 bases. This CDR3 region has 14 residues. V lost 2 bases, J lost 1 base, and 1 base stayed unmatched. Germline V CDR1 and CDR2: SGHVS, FQNEAQ. The CDR3 sequence: CASSLRDRNTEAFF. In DNA form, the CDR3 reads TGTGCCAGCAGCTTAAGGGACAGGAACACTGAAGCTTTCTTT.

This clonotype came up many times. The V gene is TRBV9, the J gene TRBJ1-6; TRBD1 aligns across 7 bases. Germline V gives CDR1 SGDLS, CDR2 YYNGEE. Germline trimming cut 3 bases from V and 11 bases from J; bases unmatched to any gene: 2. CDR3 length: 12 residues. CDR3 in DNA: TGTGCCAGCAGCGATACAGGGGCACCCCTCCACTTT. It translates to CASSDTGAPLHF. The whole variable domain, filled in from reference TRBV9 and TRBJ1-6, reads DSGVTQTPKHLITATGQRVTLRCSPRSGDLSVYWYQQSLDQGLQFLIQYYNGEERAKGNILERFSAQQFPDLHSELNLSSLELGDSALYFCASSDTGAPLHFGNGTRLTVT.

This clonotype was counted many times. The chain links TRBV9 to TRBJ2-5; 10 bases match TRBD1. V lost 0 bases to trimming and J lost 4 bases; unmatched junction nucleotides: 6. Germline assignment: CDR1 SGDLS and CDR2 YYNGEE. The CDR3 is made up of 16 amino acids. This CDR3 is CASSVVGTGERETQYF. The CDR3 nucleotides read TGTGCCAGCAGCGTAGTCGGGACAGGGGAGCGAGAGACCCAGTACTTC.

J is TRBJ2-7 and V is TRBV7-2; D possibly matches TRBD1 or TRBD2 (5 bases each). CDR3 length: 13 amino acids. Deletions cut 4 bases from V and 5 bases from J, with 12 bases between. The germline CDR1 and CDR2 sequences are SGHTA and FQGNSA. CDR3 DNA: TGTGCCAGCAGCTGGGGACCGCATGACGAGCAGTACTTC. Translated: CASSWGPHDEQYF.